According to its frequency, the clone carrying this TCR beta chain is medium-sized. Its antigen is not known. The data were taken from a study of CXCR3-negative and CXCR3-positive naive CD8 T cells. Study conclusions and caveats: Comparison of naive cells showed more hydrophobic TRB CDR3s in CXCR3-positive than in CXCR3-negative naive cells. The level of CXCR3 expression partially decreased after cryopreservation; the majority of assays used fresh PBMCs. The authors found comparable surface CD5 between naive subsets and inferred TCR strength from TRB CDR3 properties. Relative to memory CD8+ cells, whose diversity was much lower, both naive subsets had comparably high diversity. Both naive subsets, CXCR3-negative and CXCR3-positive, displayed similar TRBV-TRBJ usage, unlike memory cells.

The TRB libraries of cDNA were built by UMI-labeled 5' RACE. Each CDR3 protein gets one entry in TCRdb, which reprocessed the 5' RACE reads and gives no DNA. This sample's table has approximately 7,000 distinct CDR3 sequences. This CDR3 comprises 15 residues. CDR1 LGHNA and CDR2 YSLEER come from the germline V gene. The genes are TRBV4-3 and TRBJ1-2; as DNA is missing, the TRBD1 call by TCRdb cannot be tested. The source material was naive CXCR3+ CD8+ T cells from blood. Subset given: CD45RO-CCR7+CD27+CD95- naive CD8+ T cells expressing CXCR3 (TNR3+). This TCR came from a human donor in good health. Some clones in this sample may be carry-over from other donors' samples. CDR3: CASSQVGQAAFSYTF.